Presented here are 19 T cell receptor beta chains from one specimen sequenced in a study of shared clonotypes between healthy human individuals. Assay used: immunoSEQ multiplex PCR; TCRdb lists only in-frame clones, some missing. The sample comprises approximately 2.1 million clones, 93% of which are singletons, and approximately 0.4% rests with the top ten. Source material: naive CD4+ T cells from PBMCs. Subset of the sample: CD45RA+ positively selected. These receptors all stem from a man between 18 and 29 years old in good health. Some clones in this sample may be carry-over from other donors' samples.

The rearrangement uses TRBV6-5 and TRBJ2-7; D is unresolved. This CDR3 has 11 residues. V dropped 7 bases and J dropped 3 bases, with 7 bases sitting between them. Germline V lookup: CDR1 MNHEY, CDR2 SVGAGI. The CDR3 bases are TGTGCCAGCACTGATCGCTACGAGCAGTACTTC. Translated: CASTDRYEQYF.

V and J are TRBV7-2 and TRBJ2-7, with D possibly being TRBD1 (6 bases). The CDR3 totals 13 residues. Between the trimmed V and J ends, which lost 2 bases and 5 bases, there was a span of 10 bases. The V gene's germline CDR1 is SGHTA and CDR2 FQGNSA. The CDR3: CASSLYTGHEQYF. The DNA for the CDR3 is TGTGCCAGCAGCTTATATACAGGGCACGAGCAGTACTTC.

V and J are TRBV5-1 and TRBJ2-3; TRBD2 agrees at 8 bases. The CDR3 totals 15 residues. Germline V CDR1 and CDR2: SGHRS, YFSETQ. V shed 4 bases, J shed 6 bases, and the junction held 10 bases outside the gene matches. The CDR3 region is CASSPRAGVMDTQYF. Written as DNA, the CDR3 is TGCGCCAGCAGCCCAAGAGCGGGAGTCATGGATACGCAGTATTTT.

The chain couples TRBV5-1 to TRBJ2-2; D is perhaps TRBD2 (5 bases). Germline-derived CDR1 and CDR2 are SGHRS and YFSETQ. Trimming removed 4 bases from V and 2 bases from J, with 21 bases in between. This CDR3 is built from 18 residues. The CDR3 DNA follows: TGCGCCAGCAGCCGGGGTGGTTCAAAACAGCTAAACACCGGGGAGCTGTTTTTT. This gives the protein CASSRGGSKQLNTGELFF.

The chain has TRBV7-5 and TRBJ1-5. TRBV7-5 is a known pseudogene. The CDR3 extends over 18 amino acids. The CDR3 region is CVRSSPCSGSNSNQPQHF. In DNA, the CDR3 is TGTGTCAGAAGCTCCCCATGCAGTGGGTCCAATAGCAATCAGCCCCAGCATTTT.

The J gene is TRBJ1-1, the V gene TRBV11-3; D may be TRBD1 (6 bases). Germline V gene data show CDR1 as SGHNT and CDR2 as YENEEA. This CDR3 has 14 amino acids. The germline V and J ends were trimmed by 6 bases and 3 bases, with 14 bases remaining between them. The CDR3 bases are TGTGCCAGCAGTAAAGGGGGAGAGGACACTGAAGCTTTCTTT. Protein sequence: CASSKGGEDTEAFF.

This clone was observed a single time. The chain is built from TRBV6-1 and TRBJ1-3, with a possible D match to TRBD1 (5 bases). Trimming stripped 7 bases from V and 7 bases from J, with 20 bases between. Germline V gives CDR1 MNHNS, CDR2 SASEGT. The CDR3 is 15 amino acids. CDR3 sequence: CASKTGTITGNTIYF. The CDR3 coding sequence is TGTGCCAGCAAAACCGGGACGATAACCGGGAACACCATATATTTT.

The chain couples TRBV10-3 to TRBJ2-1; TRBD1 matches at 9 bases. The CDR3 loop spans 14 amino acids. V shed 10 bases, J shed 2 bases, and the junction held 6 bases outside the gene matches. Germline assignment: CDR1 ENHRY and CDR2 SYGVKD. CDR3: CATRDRVAYNEQFF. The CDR3 DNA follows: TGTGCCACCAGGGACAGGGTTGCCTACAATGAGCAGTTCTTC.

This rearrangement joins TRBV27 to TRBJ2-1, with D perhaps TRBD1 (6 bases). Germline loops: CDR1 MNHEY, CDR2 SMNVEV (reference sequence). The CDR3 totals 13 residues. V dropped 3 bases and J dropped 5 bases, with 8 bases sitting between them. CDR3 in amino acids: CASSLGADNEQFF. The CDR3 region has the DNA TGTGCCAGCAGTTTGGGGGCTGACAATGAGCAGTTCTTC.

The CDR3 DNA reads as TGCGCCAGCAGCCCCGGGACAAGCTCTAACTATGGCTACACCTTC. Residues: CASSPGTSSNYGYTF. The chain couples TRBV5-1 to TRBJ1-2; D might be TRBD1 (6 bases). The CDR3 extends over 15 amino acids. Germline V gene lookup returns CDR1 SGHRS and CDR2 YFSETQ. V dropped 4 bases and J dropped 0 bases, with 13 bases sitting between them.

The gene calls are TRBV7-9 and TRBJ2-1; TRBD2 matches 8 bases. Per germline, CDR1 SEHNR and CDR2 FQNEAQ (reference sequence). This CDR3 spans 14 amino acids. V gave up 8 bases and J gave up 4 bases; unmatched junction bases: 7. The chain's CDR3 is CASQRLASYNEQFF. For the CDR3, the DNA is TGTGCCAGCCAGAGACTAGCGTCGTACAATGAGCAGTTCTTC.

This chain links TRBV7-3 with TRBJ2-3, with 9 bases identical to TRBD1. The CDR3 extends over 15 amino acids. V shed 5 bases and J 10 bases; nucleotides not matched to a gene: 13. Germline V gene lookup returns CDR1 SGHTA and CDR2 FQGTGA. CDR3 sequence (DNA): TGTGCCAGCAGCCGGGACAGGGTAGGAATATCTCCGCAGTATTTT. The encoded protein is CASSRDRVGISPQYF.

CDR3 protein: CASTPVGQGTSYEQYF. CDR3 nucleotide sequence: TGTGCCAGCACCCCGGTGGGACAGGGGACCTCCTACGAGCAGTACTTC. The rearrangement uses TRBV27 and TRBJ2-7; 10 bases line up with TRBD1. After removal of 7 bases from V and 0 bases from J, the junction contained 9 bases not matched to a gene. Germline CDR1 MNHEY, CDR2 SMNVEV (reference sequence). There are 16 residues in the CDR3.

This clone was seen once. The chain combines TRBV29-1 with TRBJ1-1; D ambiguous. The CDR3 has 11 amino acids. Between the trimmed V and J ends, which lost 6 bases and 7 bases, there was a span of 12 bases. Germline lookup yields CDR1 SQVTM and CDR2 ANQGSEA. CDR3 region: CSVLRASEAFF. Written as DNA, the CDR3 is TGCAGCGTACTACGGGCTAGTGAAGCTTTCTTT. The full variable domain, completed using reference TRBV29-1 and TRBJ1-1, is SAVISQKPSRDICQRGTSLTIQCQVDSQVTMMFWYRQQPGQSLTLIATANQGSEATYESGFVIDKFPISRPNLTFSTLTVSNMSPEDSSIYLCSVLRASEAFFGQGTRLTVV.

V gene TRBV19 combines with J gene TRBJ1-2; no clear D gene. V lost 6 bases to trimming and J lost 8 bases, with 22 bases between them. The CDR3 has 15 residues. Germline-derived CDR1 and CDR2 are LNHDA and SQIVND (reference sequence). DNA of the CDR3: TGTGCCAGTAGGGCAAACCGGGCCTCAACTATGGGCTACACCTTC. Translated, it gives CASRANRASTMGYTF.

CDR3 coding DNA: TGTGCCAGCAGCTCAGGTCTTTACGGAGGCGATGAGCAGTTCTTC. Encoded protein: CASSSGLYGGDEQFF. The J gene is TRBJ2-1, the V gene TRBV7-3; D possibly corresponds to TRBD2 (5 bases). This CDR3 comprises 15 residues. The germline gives CDR1 SGHTA, CDR2 FQGTGA. V was shortened by 4 bases and J by 8 bases, with 18 bases between the two germline ends.

The chain recombines TRBV6-5 with TRBJ1-3, with D unclear. V was clipped by 4 bases and J by 4 bases, with 11 bases between them. CDR3 size: 14 residues. Germline-derived CDR1 and CDR2 are MNHEY and SVGAGI. CDR3 in DNA: TGTGCCAGCAGTTCACACGGCCTCGGAAACACCATATATTTT. It specifies CASSSHGLGNTIYF.

The V call is TRBV29-1, the J call TRBJ2-1; D is ambiguous. Germline CDR1 and CDR2: SQVTM and ANQGSEA. The CDR3 loop spans 13 amino acids. Trimming took 0 bases from V and 7 from J, leaving 10 bases between them. The CDR3 DNA is TGCAGCGTTGAAGATTGGCAGGCAAATGAGCAGTTCTTC. As protein: CSVEDWQANEQFF.

The chain recombines TRBV27 with TRBJ1-2, with no clear D. The CDR3 spans 12 residues. In germline, CDR1 is MNHEY, CDR2 SMNVEV (reference sequence). Trimming stripped 6 bases from V and 4 bases from J, with 9 bases between. CDR3 nucleotide sequence: TGTGCCAGCAGGGCAACGAGCTATGGCTACACCTTC. It is translated as CASRATSYGYTF.